The sequence of this T cell receptor (beta chain) was determined in a study of T cells in Graves' hyperthyroidism and ophthalmopathy. Study results and caveats: Most thyroid clonotypes that were expanded above 0.001 also turned up in blood.

Among the patients, aged 18 to 65, hyperthyroidism was newly diagnosed and had lasted under 2 months. TCR beta CDR3 regions were amplified from RNA transcripts. During a first-round RT-PCR of the TCR CDR3, the HTBI primer set was used. TCRdb independently ran MiXCR on the multiplex PCR reads; one entry per CDR3 protein. The sample holds 75,000 to 100,000 distinct CDR3 sequences, approximately 56% seen once. The CDR3 is 11 residues long. Germline-derived CDR1 and CDR2 are MNHEY and SVGEGT. The V and J ends lost 7 bases and 6 bases respectively, with 10 bases between them. As for this clonotype: Its specificity is not known.

The sequence was obtained from a woman between 35 and 50 years old with Graves' hyperthyroidism. This chain uses TRBV6-2 or TRBV6-3 with TRBJ2-7; possibly TRBD2 for D (5 bases). Input material: blood. As DNA, the CDR3 is TGTGCCAGCATTGCGCTAGCCGAGCAGTACTTC. Protein: CASIALAEQYF.